The present T cell receptor (beta chain) was sequenced within a study of human T cells and chemical hapten exposure (dated by TCRdb to the early 2020s). With respect to the entire study: For sensitization, 2% DPC in acetone was applied to a 2 cm by 2 cm area of upper inner arm skin. Peripheral blood TCR repertoire changes were tracked in vivo in alopecia patients during primary and secondary sensitization to the hapten diphenylcyclopropenone (DPC). About 29 alopecia patients gave blood for TCR sequencing at one to four time points (pre-sensitization, 2, 6 and 24 weeks). Weekly therapeutic DPC doses were additionally applied to the scalp of patients throughout the roughly 25-week study period. The patient cohort, mostly female, included alopecia areata with under or over 50% scalp involvement, alopecia totalis and alopecia universalis. Blood samples were taken from patients before sensitization (week 0) and at 2, 6 and about 24 weeks after DPC sensitization. Patch tests used Finn chambers with 0.01% DPC on the upper back, scored after 6 days by International Contact Dermatitis Research Group standards. Libraries were pooled for sequencing, and per-sample TCR yields varied mainly because of small differences in library volumes within the pool. What the authors observed across the whole study: Expanded TCRs formed significantly more large CDR3 similarity clusters than pre-sensitization or healthy control sets, consistent with antigen-driven responses. No change with DPC sensitization was found in the number of TCRs above 1 in 1000 frequency, and no evidence of global repertoire structure alterations was found. A positive correlation was found between the number of PT1 expanded TCRs and patch test score, with significance reached at thresholds 8, 16 and 32 but not 4. Repeated subsampling changed both the strength of the expansion versus patch-test correlation and the threshold at which that correlation became significant. Because every patient had alopecia, a presumed autoimmune disease, the patients' immune response might differ from that of healthy individuals.

Note on this clonotype: The antigen it binds to is not known. No base qualities exist here, and no much larger clone lies one base off it.

There are 15 amino acids in the CDR3, from cysteine to phenylalanine inclusive. Solely the CDR3 DNA is kept, with 45 bases framed from the first base. V is cut back by 6 bases and J by 0 bases, with 8 bases in the junction unmatched. CDR1 and CDR2 are drawn from the germline V gene: SNHLY, FYNNEI. The time point label corresponds to: patch test 2, 6 weeks after DPC sensitization. Explained via the paper, the treatment or condition label denotes: therapeutic diphenylcyclopropenone sensitization with weekly scalp DPC. Blood at each patch-test visit was drawn before the patch test was applied. Patients were eligible if aged 18 to 70, diagnosed with alopecia and judged suitable for DPC therapy, and pregnant patients were excluded. Total RNA was extracted from unfractionated whole blood collected in Tempus Blood RNA tubes. The method behind the library was RACE. TCRdb lists the instrument as NextSeq 500. During library preparation, unique molecular identifiers were attached to individual cDNA molecules so that TCRs could be counted in a quantitative, reproducible way. From each blood RNA sample, both TCR alpha and TCR beta chains were sequenced. Per the original workflow: Samples had a median of approximately 93,000 TCRs, with a range from about 23,224 to 750,000. The Decombinator software suite was used to annotate V, J and CDR3 in the TCR reads. Every sample was subsampled to the same number of TCRs (28,000) for the PS versus PT1 abundance plots. TCRs were defined as expanded if absent before sensitization and observed at least eight times at the 2-week time point. TCRdb reprocessed the public reads (quality trimming at Q25 with fastp, clone calling with MiXCR) and kept in-frame beta chains. For every CDR3 protein sequence, its rows merge into one entry that carries the most common genes and DNA. The authors' filters were not applied to this entry. Present in this sample are more than 85,000 distinct CDR3 sequences, 9.2% of which were seen just once. About 3.4% of the sample is held by the ten biggest clonotypes.

Sequences were derived from whole blood, sampled in connection with sensitization to the hapten diphenylcyclopropenone (DPC). The chain is made from TRBV2 and TRBJ2-7; 7 junctional bases match TRBD1. This TCR derives from a woman aged 40 to 50 with alopecia areata. Some clones in this sample may be carry-over from other donors' samples. The CDR3 corresponds to CASSDENRGSYEQYF. The DNA sequence reads TGTGCCAGCAGCGACGAGAACAGGGGCTCCTACGAGCAGTACTTC.